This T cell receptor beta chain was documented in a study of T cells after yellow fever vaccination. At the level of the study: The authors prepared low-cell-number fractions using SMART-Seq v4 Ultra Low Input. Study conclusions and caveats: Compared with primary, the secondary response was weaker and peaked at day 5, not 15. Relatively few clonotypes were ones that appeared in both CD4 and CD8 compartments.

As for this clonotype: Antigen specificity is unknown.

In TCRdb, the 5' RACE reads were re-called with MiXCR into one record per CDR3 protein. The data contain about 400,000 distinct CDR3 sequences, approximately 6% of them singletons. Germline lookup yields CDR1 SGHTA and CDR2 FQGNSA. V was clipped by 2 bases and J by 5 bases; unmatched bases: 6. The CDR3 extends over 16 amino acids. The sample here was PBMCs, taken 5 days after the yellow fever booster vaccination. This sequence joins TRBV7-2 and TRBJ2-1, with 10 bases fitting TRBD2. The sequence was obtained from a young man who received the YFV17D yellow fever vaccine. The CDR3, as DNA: TGTGCCAGCAGCTTAATGGGAGCGGGAGGGAACAATGAGCAGTTCTTC. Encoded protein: CASSLMGAGGNNEQFF.